This T cell receptor (beta chain) was captured in a study of spatial heterogeneity in lung cancer. Study overall: Alpha-chain sequences were detected in numbers that were consistently lower than beta-chain sequences. Raw reads contained each unique TCR and UMI combination more than ten times on average.

This clonotype was detected ten times or more. TCR cDNA molecules each carried a unique molecular identifier. Each CDR3 protein is one row after TCRdb ran MiXCR on the 5' RACE reads. The table lists more than 6,500 distinct CDR3 sequences, roughly 5.4% of them singletons. Sample time point: sample taken at primary tumor resection. Whole RNA was taken from tumor, nontumor lung or frozen PBMC; it was then sequenced unsorted. Germline V lookup: CDR1 SGHTA, CDR2 FQGNSA. V was shortened by 0 bases and J by 1 base, with 17 bases between the two germline ends. The CDR3 sequence is 18 residues long. This sequence joins TRBV7-2 and TRBJ2-3; tentatively, D is TRBD2 (5 bases). This clonotype was sampled from a male donor with early-stage non-small cell lung cancer. The sample consisted of PBMCs, taken at surgery. The CDR3: CASSLATLAADGTDTQYF. The CDR3 nucleotides read TGTGCCAGCAGCTTAGCGACGCTAGCAGCAGACGGCACAGATACGCAGTATTTT.